Below, one T cell receptor (beta chain) is given with its context. The V gene's germline CDR1 is MGHRA and CDR2 YSYEKL. The CDR3 has 15 residues. Trimming removed 3 bases from V and 2 bases from J; junction bases left unmatched: 7. This sample was included in a study of blood T cell repertoires in COVID-19. Across the whole study: Acute and convalescent COVID-19 specimens originated in the United States, Italy and Spain. From T cells, B-cell-depleted T cells, or PBMCs came the material, which was cDNA or gDNA.

Per the original data handling: Counts of nucleated cells, estimated from reference gene primer amplification, were obtained. Some clones are missing from TCRdb's copy, which holds only in-frame ones; the method was immunoSEQ multiplex PCR. Clonal size and the V and J genes are those of that table, whereas D and trimming came from the DNA. In the table there are just under 70,000 clones, roughly 89% of which are singletons. Sequencing was performed on peripheral blood. The TCR comes from a man between 25 and 39 years old with acute or convalescent COVID-19. The V and J genes are TRBV4-1 and TRBJ2-7, with 7 positions matching TRBD1. This CDR3 reads CASSHGRGNTYEQYF. Here the CDR3 DNA reads TGCGCCAGCAGCCACGGCAGGGGGAACACCTACGAGCAGTACTTC.